The 25 T cell receptor beta chains given below trace back to one sample, sequenced in a study of blood T cell repertoires in COVID-19. Some clones are missing from TCRdb's copy, which holds only in-frame ones; the method was immunoSEQ multiplex PCR. The sample comprises roughly 270,000 clones, roughly 86% of which are singletons, and approximately 8.5% rests with the top ten. The sample comprised peripheral blood. These receptors were collected from a man between 18 and 35 years old with active or convalescent COVID-19.

CDR3: CAISESGQGITGELFF. The DNA for the CDR3 is TGTGCCATCAGTGAGTCCGGGCAGGGAATCACCGGGGAGCTGTTTTTT. The V gene is TRBV10-3, the J gene TRBJ2-2; tentative D call: TRBD1 (5 bases). V dropped 0 bases and J dropped 4 bases, with 12 bases sitting between them. Germline lookup yields CDR1 ENHRY and CDR2 SYGVKD. The length of the CDR3 is 16 residues.

This chain links TRBV4-1 with TRBJ1-1, with TRBD1 identical over 8 bases. The CDR3 is 14 residues long. Germline CDR1 and CDR2: MGHRA and YSYEKL. Trimming cost V 2 bases and J 10 bases; bases outside gene matches: 9. Here the CDR3 reads CASSQRNAGTGAFF. Written as DNA, the CDR3 is TGCGCCAGCAGCCAAAGGAACGCCGGGACAGGAGCTTTCTTT.

The chain uses TRBV7-9 and TRBJ1-1; TRBD1 aligns across 7 bases. The germline CDR1 and CDR2 sequences are SEHNR and FQNEAQ (reference sequence). The CDR3 runs 14 residues. Trimming removed 11 bases from V and 0 bases from J; junction bases left unmatched: 9. CDR3 protein: CAPSPGQMNTEAFF. DNA for the CDR3: TGTGCCCCTTCCCCGGGACAGATGAACACTGAAGCTTTCTTT.

The chain combines TRBV21-1 with TRBJ1-2. TRBV21-1 counts as a pseudogene. The CDR3 loop spans 12 amino acids. Here the CDR3 reads CASSPPLPGYTF. The CDR3 DNA reads TGTGCCAGCAGCCCTCCTCTACCGGGCTACACCTTC.

J is TRBJ2-1 and V is TRBV9, with a weak D call TRBD1 (5 bases). Germline CDR1 and CDR2: SGDLS and YYNGEE. Between the trimmed V and J ends, which lost 3 bases and 2 bases, there was a span of 9 bases. The CDR3 extends over 14 amino acids. The CDR3 DNA sequence: TGTGCCAGCAGCGCAACAGGACCCTACAATGAGCAGTTCTTC. It is translated as CASSATGPYNEQFF.

The chain has TRBV5-1 and TRBJ2-3, with 11 bases aligning to TRBD1. Germline CDR1 reads SGHRS; CDR2 reads YFSETQ. This CDR3 has 18 amino acids. The trim removed 1 base at V and 4 bases at J, leaving 11 bases unmatched. The CDR3 nucleotides read TGCGCCAGCAGCTTGTACAAAGAGGGACAGGGGGTTCCAGATACGCAGTATTTT. This sequence encodes CASSLYKEGQGVPDTQYF.

With respect to this clone: The junction and the germline gene differ at one end; a read error may be behind it. The chain is built from TRBV3-1 (or the pseudogene TRBV3-2) and TRBJ1-2; D perhaps matches TRBD1 (5 bases). This CDR3 has 16 amino acids. The germline gives CDR1 LGHDT, CDR2 YNNKEL (reference sequence). The CDR3: CASSQGGTIRSYDYTF. CDR3 nucleotide sequence: TGTGCCAGCAGCCAGGGGGGGACTATAAGAAGTTATGACTACACCTTC.

The chain employs TRBV18 and TRBJ2-2; TRBD2 matches 10 bases. CDR3 size: 18 residues. Germline V gene lookup returns CDR1 KGHSH and CDR2 LQKENI. J gave up 2 bases and V 1 base, and 7 bases lay outside the gene matches. DNA for the CDR3: TGTGCCAGCTCACCACAACTTCTAGCGGGGGCCAACACCGGGGAGCTGTTTTTT. Its protein is CASSPQLLAGANTGELFF.

The rearrangement uses TRBV9 and TRBJ2-6; D remains unclear. Germline V gene lookup returns CDR1 SGDLS and CDR2 YYNGEE. The CDR3 covers 14 residues. The germline V and J ends were trimmed by 2 bases and 2 bases, with 5 bases remaining between them. CDR3 nucleotide sequence: TGTGCCAGCAGCGTCCCGGCTGGGGCCAACGTCCTGACTTTC. Protein product: CASSVPAGANVLTF. Combining the CDR3 with reference TRBV9 and TRBJ2-6 gives the whole variable domain DSGVTQTPKHLITATGQRVTLRCSPRSGDLSVYWYQQSLDQGLQFLIQYYNGEERAKGNILERFSAQQFPDLHSELNLSSLELGDSALYFCASSVPAGANVLTFGAGSRLTVL.

The CDR3 spells CASSDIHRMQYF. DNA for the CDR3: TGTGCCAGCAGTGACATACACAGGATGCAGTACTTC. The chain has TRBV2 and TRBJ2-7; possibly TRBD1 for D (5 bases). Looked up from germline, CDR1 is SNHLY and CDR2 is FYNNEI. CDR3 length: 12 residues. V lost 3 bases to trimming and J lost 9 bases, with 12 bases between them. Variable domain in full (rest from reference TRBV2 and TRBJ2-7): EPEVTQTPSHQVTQMGQEVILRCVPISNHLYFYWYRQILGQKVEFLVSFYNNEISEKSEIFDDQFSVERPDGSNFTLKIRSTKLEDSAMYFCASSDIHRMQYFGPGTRLTVT.

This chain links TRBV6-6 with TRBJ2-7; 7 positions match TRBD1. Germline values: CDR1 MNHNY, CDR2 SVGAGI (reference sequence). V was pared by 6 bases and J by 1 base, with 6 bases of the junction left unmatched. This CDR3 contains 14 residues. The CDR3 nucleotides read TGTGCCAGCAGCCACGGGACAGCATCCTACGAGCAGTACTTC. Its translation: CASSHGTASYEQYF.

The CDR3 loop is CASRVQVRETQYF. As DNA, the CDR3 is TGTGCCAGCAGAGTCCAGGTTAGGGAGACCCAGTACTTC. V usage is TRBV2 and J usage is TRBJ2-5; no reliable D call. The CDR3 runs to 13 residues. The V end lost 6 bases, the J end lost 5 bases, and 13 bases lay between the germline ends. Germline CDR1 is SNHLY and CDR2 is FYNNEI.

The CDR3 nucleotides read TGTGCCAGTACTAGTGACAGAGCAACTAATGAAAAACTGTTTTTT. As protein: CASTSDRATNEKLFF. The J gene is TRBJ1-4, the V gene TRBV19, with D possibly matching TRBD1 (5 bases). CDR3 length: 15 amino acids. Trimming stripped 7 bases from V and 0 bases from J, with 12 bases between. Germline values: CDR1 LNHDA, CDR2 SQIVND (reference sequence).

The table lists this clone with a few counts. The chain links TRBV5-6 to TRBJ1-2, with 7 bases aligning to TRBD1. This CDR3 has 12 amino acids. With V trimmed by 0 bases and J by 10 bases, 3 bases remained unmatched. Germline V gene sequence: CDR1 SGHDT, CDR2 YYEEEE. CDR3 sequence reads: CASSLGGTVYTF. The CDR3 DNA reads as TGTGCCAGCAGCTTGGGAGGGACAGTCTACACCTTC.

V usage is TRBV5-6 and J usage is TRBJ1-2, with D unresolved. Trimming took off 1 base at V and 2 bases at J, with 9 bases between the two ends. The CDR3 consists of 14 residues. CDR1 and CDR2 (germline): SGHDT, YYEEEE. CDR3 DNA sequence: TGTGCCAGCAGCTTGCTCCGACAAAACTATGGCTACACCTTC. The encoded protein is CASSLLRQNYGYTF.

The chain joins TRBV5-1 to TRBJ1-4; 9 positions match TRBD1. Germline lookup yields CDR1 SGHRS and CDR2 YFSETQ. Losses at the gene ends were 0 bases for V and 6 bases for J; bases not matched to a gene: 0. This CDR3 is 14 amino acids long. DNA of the CDR3: TGCGCCAGCAGCTTGGACAGGGGGCATGAAAAACTGTTTTTT. This encodes CASSLDRGHEKLFF.

The chain uses TRBV12-3 or TRBV12-4 and TRBJ1-1; D ambiguous. V shed 5 bases and J shed 4 bases, with 11 bases lying between them. This CDR3 spans 13 amino acids. CDR3 amino acids: CASSKGLSTEAFF. In nucleotides, the CDR3 is TGTGCCAGCAGTAAAGGACTGAGCACTGAAGCTTTCTTT.

The V gene is TRBV25-1, the J gene TRBJ1-1; TRBD1 matches at 8 bases. V shed 6 bases and J 4 bases; nucleotides not matched to a gene: 4. The CDR3 runs to 13 residues. Germline CDR1 and CDR2: MGHDK and SYGVNS. The CDR3: CASRGQGVTEAFF. CDR3 DNA sequence: TGTGCCAGCAGAGGACAGGGCGTCACTGAAGCTTTCTTT. Together with reference TRBV25-1 and TRBJ1-1, the CDR3 gives the full variable domain: EADIYQTPRYLVIGTGKKITLECSQTMGHDKMYWYQQDPGMELHLIHYSYGVNSTEKGDLSSESTVSRIRTEHFPLTLESARPSHTSQYLCASRGQGVTEAFFGQGTRLTVV.

The chain links TRBV7-9 to TRBJ1-5, with 10 bases fitting TRBD1. The CDR3 extends over 16 amino acids. V lost 5 bases to trimming and J lost 3 bases; unmatched junction nucleotides: 7. Germline V gene data show CDR1 as SEHNR and CDR2 as FQNEAQ (reference sequence). CDR3: CASSLRQGAVNQPQHF. The CDR3 nucleotides read TGTGCCAGCAGCCTGAGACAGGGGGCCGTCAATCAGCCCCAGCATTTT.

Points on this clone: An end of the junction does not agree with germline; a read error may underlie this. This rearrangement joins TRBV28 to TRBJ2-7, with D tentatively TRBD1 (6 bases). CDR1 is MDHEN and CDR2 is SYDVKM in the germline V gene. This CDR3 is built from 11 residues. Here the CDR3 DNA reads TGTGCCAGCAGACAAAAGGGACAATTGGGCTTC. Its translation is CASRQKGQLGF.

The rearrangement uses TRBV3-1 (or the pseudogene TRBV3-2) and TRBJ1-1; no firm D call. CDR1 LGHDT and CDR2 YNNKEL come from the germline V gene (reference sequence). Trimming shortened V by 0 bases and J by 0 bases, and 8 bases separated the two germline ends. The length of the CDR3 is 15 residues. CDR3 sequence (DNA): TGTGCCAGCAGCCAAGACAACTCGATGAACACTGAAGCTTTCTTT. This encodes CASSQDNSMNTEAFF.

The J gene is TRBJ2-2, the V gene TRBV9; 8 bases align to TRBD1. The CDR3 contains 16 residues. Per the germline V gene, CDR1 is SGDLS and CDR2 is YYNGEE. Trimming took 3 bases from V and 4 from J; bases not matched to a gene: 8. The CDR3 reads CASSAAGGASTGELFF. The CDR3 DNA reads TGTGCCAGCAGCGCCGCAGGGGGCGCGAGCACCGGGGAGCTGTTTTTT.

The V and J genes are TRBV6-5 and TRBJ2-3; 10 positions match TRBD1. V lost 0 bases, J lost 3 bases, and 3 bases stayed unmatched. CDR1 is MNHEY and CDR2 is SVGAGI in the germline V gene. The CDR3 length is 16 residues. In DNA, the CDR3 is TGTGCCAGCAGTTACTCGACAGGGGGCGCAACAGATACGCAGTATTTT. Translated: CASSYSTGGATDTQYF.

The chain uses TRBV4-1 and TRBJ2-3, with TRBD1 matching over 9 bases. J lost 6 bases, V lost 2 bases, and 9 bases had no gene match. Germline lookup yields CDR1 MGHRA and CDR2 YSYEKL. This CDR3 is built from 16 residues. The CDR3 region is CASSQSSGQGTDTQYF. The CDR3 DNA follows: TGCGCCAGCAGCCAATCTTCGGGACAGGGTACGGATACGCAGTATTTT.

This chain connects TRBV5-6 to TRBJ2-3; 7 nucleotides agree with TRBD2. The J segment lost 5 bases and the V segment lost 1 base, leaving 4 bases of the junction unmatched. Per germline, CDR1 SGHDT and CDR2 YYEEEE. This CDR3 is built from 14 residues. CDR3 in amino acids: CASSLWAGEDTQYF. In DNA form, the CDR3 reads TGTGCCAGCAGCTTGTGGGCGGGGGAAGATACGCAGTATTTT.